These 2 T cell receptor beta chains came from one sample sequenced in a study of post-analysis software for immune sequencing data. General study points: Among roughly five TRBV segments more frequent in patients than controls were TRBV5-6, TRBV5-1 and TRBV20-1.

Carried by the TCR beta cDNA libraries were unique molecular identifiers. One entry per CDR3 protein, called by TCRdb with MiXCR from the PCR reads. Seen here are about half a million distinct CDR3 sequences, around a third observed once, and the top ten hold around 5.9%. These receptors' targets are unknown. The sample was blood. The receptors were gathered from a girl aged 2 to 17 with multiple sclerosis.

V usage is TRBV20-1 and J usage is TRBJ2-1, with 7 positions matching TRBD2. Germline loops: CDR1 DFQATT, CDR2 SNEGSKA (reference sequence). The CDR3 totals 14 residues. The V and J ends lost 3 bases and 4 bases, in that order; junction bases with no gene match: 6. CDR3 residues: CSASLGRGYNEQFF. CDR3 DNA: TGCAGTGCTAGCCTGGGGCGGGGGTACAATGAGCAGTTCTTC.

A few counts support this clonotype. V and J are TRBV5-5 and TRBJ2-7, with a tentative D call TRBD1 (5 bases). The CDR3 runs to 16 residues. Per the germline V gene, CDR1 is SGHKS and CDR2 is YYEKEE (reference sequence). Trimming shortened V by 0 bases and J by 3 bases, and 16 bases separated the two germline ends. CDR3 amino acids: CASSLAWAGISYEQYF. The CDR3 bases are TGTGCCAGCAGCTTGGCCTGGGCAGGGATAAGCTACGAGCAGTACTTC.